This TCR beta chain was retrieved from a study of blood T cell repertoires in COVID-19. Produced via immunoSEQ multiplex PCR; TCRdb's table is partial and in-frame only. The table includes around 450,000 clones, 87% detected once. Specimen: PBMCs or T cells enriched from blood (not recorded which). The TCR comes from a woman under 30 with acute COVID-19.

The CDR3 reads CASSQGGGGGRGTDTQYF. CDR3 in DNA: TGTGCCAGCAGCCAAGGAGGTGGCGGGGGGCGAGGCACAGATACGCAGTATTTT. The J gene is TRBJ2-3, the V gene TRBV3-1 (or the pseudogene TRBV3-2), with 8 bases that match TRBD2. The V gene's germline CDR1 is LGHDT and CDR2 YNNKEL (reference sequence). The CDR3 runs 18 residues. Trimming cost V 1 base and J 1 base; bases outside gene matches: 10.